Each of the 32 T cell receptor beta chains below was sequenced from the same sample in a study of blood T cells in healthy people across ages. It was with a sample-barcoded 5' primer and a J-beta primer mix that a second PCR of roughly 7 to 12 cycles was run. TCRdb re-analysed the 5' RACE reads in MiXCR, keeping a single row per CDR3 protein. This sample has 650,000 to 1,000,000 distinct CDR3 sequences; roughly 35% occur once, and the top ten carry over 10%. Source material: blood. All receptors derive from a man between 18 and 35 years old in good health.

This clonotype was recorded a few times. This could be a read error, since a much larger clone is one nucleotide away. In DNA, the CDR3 is TGCGCCAGCAGCTTGGGGCAGGACTACAATGAGCAGTTCTTC. Translating gives CASSLGQDYNEQFF. The V and J genes are TRBV5-1 and TRBJ2-1; D gene ambiguous. This CDR3 spans 14 amino acids. Trimming shortened V by 0 bases and J by 3 bases, and 7 bases separated the two germline ends. Germline V gene data show CDR1 as SGHRS and CDR2 as YFSETQ.

This clonotype has ten or more counts. The CDR3 bases are TGTGCCAGCAGTTTAGTCCGGCCTAACAATGAGCAGTTCTTC. Residues: CASSLVRPNNEQFF. The gene calls are TRBV12-3 or TRBV12-4 and TRBJ2-1; D is ambiguous. The CDR3 is 14 residues long. Between the trimmed V and J ends, which lost 1 base and 5 bases, there was a span of 9 bases.

J is TRBJ1-5 and V is TRBV24-1; D unresolved. The CDR3 runs 14 residues. Deletions cut 3 bases from V and 4 bases from J, with 9 bases between. CDR1 and CDR2 (germline): KGHDR, SFDVKD. The CDR3 region has the DNA TGTGCCACCAGTGATGGGCAGAGTAATCAGCCCCAGCATTTT. Residues: CATSDGQSNQPQHF.

In this sample, this clonotype turned up a few times. The DNA of the CDR3 is TGTGCCATCAGTGAGTCGAGTCAACTAGGACAGTTACAGGACGAGCAGTACTTC. It translates to CAISESSQLGQLQDEQYF. The rearrangement uses TRBV10-3 and TRBJ2-7; TRBD1 might be the D (6 bases). Trimming took off 0 bases at V and 5 bases at J, with 23 bases between the two ends. This CDR3 region has 18 residues. Germline V lookup: CDR1 ENHRY, CDR2 SYGVKD.

In this sample, this clonotype turned up a few times. A read error may produce the germline difference seen at one junction end. Here the CDR3 DNA reads TGTGCCGGCAGCCCCGGAGGGACAGACACGGGGGATACGCAGTATTTT. Translating it yields CAGSPGGTDTGDTQYF. The rearrangement joins TRBV4-2 to TRBJ2-3, with D possibly TRBD1 on 7 matching bases. Germline CDR1 is LGHNA and CDR2 is YNFKEQ. The CDR3 is 16 residues long.

The chain recombines TRBV7-2 with TRBJ2-6; D not certain. CDR1 is SGHTA, CDR2 FQGNSA, per germline. The CDR3 contains 19 residues. Deletions cut 3 bases from V and 0 bases from J, with 18 bases between. The CDR3 nucleotides are TGTGCCAGCAGCTTTAATCCGGTAGGGATCTCCTCTGGGGCCAACGTCCTGACTTTC. This gives the protein CASSFNPVGISSGANVLTF.

The V call is TRBV29-1, the J call TRBJ2-1; 10 bases line up with TRBD1. Trimming at V came to 3 bases and at J to 3 bases, leaving 5 bases not matched to a gene. In germline, CDR1 is SQVTM, CDR2 ANQGSEA. The CDR3 has 15 residues. CDR3 amino acids: CSVEGWTGGYNEQFF. DNA for the CDR3: TGCAGCGTTGAGGGGTGGACAGGGGGCTACAATGAGCAGTTCTTC.

This clonotype was observed a handful of times. This chain connects TRBV2 to TRBJ2-1; no firm D call. Germline V CDR1 and CDR2: SNHLY, FYNNEI. V lost 2 bases and J lost 0, with 8 bases in between. This CDR3 is 15 amino acids long. CDR3 region: CASSETPSSYNEQFF. Written as DNA, the CDR3 is TGTGCCAGCAGTGAAACCCCCAGCTCCTACAATGAGCAGTTCTTC. The whole variable domain, filled in from reference TRBV2 and TRBJ2-1, reads EPEVTQTPSHQVTQMGQEVILRCVPISNHLYFYWYRQILGQKVEFLVSFYNNEISEKSEIFDDQFSVERPDGSNFTLKIRSTKLEDSAMYFCASSETPSSYNEQFFGPGTRLTVL.

The J gene is TRBJ1-6, the V gene TRBV7-2; D call uncertain. The V gene's germline CDR1 is SGHTA and CDR2 FQGNSA. This CDR3 spans 15 amino acids. V was trimmed by 5 bases and J by 2 bases, leaving 10 bases between them. The CDR3: CASSPGQAYNSPLHF. DNA of the CDR3: TGTGCCAGCAGCCCTGGGCAGGCCTATAATTCACCCCTCCACTTT.

The chain recombines TRBV7-3 with TRBJ2-3; 9 positions match TRBD1. J lost 6 bases, V lost 5 bases, and 3 bases had no gene match. Germline V gene data show CDR1 as SGHTA and CDR2 as FQGTGA. The CDR3 covers 13 residues. The CDR3 nucleotides read TGTGCCAGCAGCCGGGACAGGGAGGATACGCAGTATTTT. Translated: CASSRDREDTQYF. Filled out from reference TRBV7-3 and TRBJ2-3, the complete variable domain reads GAGVSQTPSNKVTEKGKYVELRCDPISGHTALYWYRQSLGQGPEFLIYFQGTGAADDSGLPNDRFFAVRPEGSVSTLKIQRTERGDSAVYLCASSRDREDTQYFGPGTRLTVL.

This clonotype was observed a few times. The rearrangement uses TRBV6-2 or TRBV6-3 and TRBJ1-1, with D unresolved. The germline V gene has CDR1 MNHEY and CDR2 SVGEGT. Trimming pared 6 bases from V and 4 bases from J, leaving 9 bases between. CDR3 length: 12 amino acids. The CDR3 spells CASRWEGTEAFF. CDR3 DNA sequence: TGTGCCAGCAGGTGGGAGGGCACTGAAGCTTTCTTT.

Written as DNA, the CDR3 is TGCGCCAGCAGTTCCCTAGCGGGATCGGACAATGAGCAGTTCTTC. It specifies CASSSLAGSDNEQFF. V and J are TRBV5-1 and TRBJ2-1; 9 bases are shared with TRBD2. The V gene's germline CDR1 is SGHRS and CDR2 YFSETQ. The CDR3 length is 15 residues. J lost 5 bases, V lost 5 bases, and 8 bases had no gene match.

Only a few counts were recorded for this clonotype. The chain has TRBV5-1 and TRBJ2-2, with D possibly TRBD1 on 6 matching bases. V was pared by 1 base and J by 5 bases, with 12 bases between. The CDR3 runs 15 residues. CDR1 is SGHRS and CDR2 is YFSETQ in the germline V gene. For the CDR3, the DNA is TGCGCCAGCAGCTTGCTGCAGGGGCCGACCGGGGAGCTGTTTTTT. Its protein product is CASSLLQGPTGELFF.

This clonotype has more than one count but fewer than ten. At one end the junction does not follow the germline gene, possibly because of a read error. V gene TRBV13 combines with J gene TRBJ2-3; maybe TRBD2 (5 bases). This CDR3 has 16 amino acids. Germline loops: CDR1 PRHDT, CDR2 FYEKMQ (reference sequence). The CDR3 here is CASSSDEGVSTDTRYF. The CDR3 DNA follows: TGTGCCAGCAGCTCAGACGAGGGAGTATCCACAGATACGCGGTATTTT.

The J gene is TRBJ1-1, the V gene TRBV29-1, with unresolved D. With 3 bases removed from V and 1 base from J, the gap between germline ends came to 15 bases. The CDR3 runs to 15 residues. Germline values: CDR1 SQVTM, CDR2 ANQGSEA. The CDR3 sequence is CSVERRWTANTEAFF. CDR3 coding DNA: TGCAGCGTTGAGAGGAGGTGGACGGCGAACACTGAAGCTTTCTTT. The entire variable domain, with the rest obtained from reference TRBV29-1 and TRBJ1-1, is as follows: SAVISQKPSRDICQRGTSLTIQCQVDSQVTMMFWYRQQPGQSLTLIATANQGSEATYESGFVIDKFPISRPNLTFSTLTVSNMSPEDSSIYLCSVERRWTANTEAFFGQGTRLTVV.

V and J are TRBV4-3 and TRBJ2-1, with TRBD2 identical over 12 bases. Germline V gene lookup returns CDR1 LGHNA and CDR2 YSLEER. The length of the CDR3 is 16 residues. The junction had 3 bases not matched to a gene; V was cut back by 2 bases and J by 4 bases. The CDR3 coding sequence is TGCGCCAGCAGCCAACCAACTAGCGGGGGGTACAATGAGCAGTTCTTC. It is translated as CASSQPTSGGYNEQFF.

V and J are TRBV30 and TRBJ1-1; D not resolved. CDR1 and CDR2 from the germline V gene are GTSNPN and SVGIG (reference sequence). Trimming pared 4 bases from V and 1 base from J, leaving 13 bases between. The length of the CDR3 is 14 residues. The CDR3 DNA reads TGTGCCTGGACCCACGGTTTGCCGAACACTGAAGCTTTCTTT. This sequence encodes CAWTHGLPNTEAFF. Full variable domain (rest looked up from reference TRBV30 and TRBJ1-1): SQTIHQWPATLVQPVGSPLSLECTVEGTSNPNLYWYRQAAGRGLQLLFYSVGIGQISSEVPQNLSASRPQDRQFILSSKKLLLSDSGFYLCAWTHGLPNTEAFFGQGTRLTVV.

At least ten counts were recorded for this clonotype. The chain joins TRBV6-6 to TRBJ2-3, with 9 bases identical to TRBD1. Trimming removed 4 bases from V and 0 bases from J; junction bases left unmatched: 8. The CDR3 covers 17 residues. Germline CDR1 and CDR2: MNHNY and SVGAGI (reference sequence). CDR3 nucleotide sequence: TGTGCCAGCAGTTCCACGACAGGGGGGACTAGCACAGATACGCAGTATTTT. It translates to CASSSTTGGTSTDTQYF.

The chain has TRBV4-1 and TRBJ1-2; 7 positions match TRBD1. This CDR3 region has 15 residues. The germline CDR1 and CDR2 sequences are MGHRA and YSYEKL. V lost 0 bases to trimming and J lost 8 bases; unmatched junction nucleotides: 9. Here the CDR3 reads CASSQDFDRDLGYTF. For the CDR3, the DNA is TGCGCCAGCAGCCAAGACTTTGACAGGGACCTCGGCTACACCTTC.

V usage is TRBV25-1 and J usage is TRBJ2-3; 9 positions match TRBD1. This CDR3 region has 17 residues. The junction had 6 bases not matched to a gene; V was cut back by 1 base and J by 1 base. The germline CDR1 and CDR2 sequences are MGHDK and SYGVNS. The DNA of the CDR3 is TGTGCCAGCAGTGAATGGCCGGGACAGGGTGGCACAGATACGCAGTATTTT. It specifies CASSEWPGQGGTDTQYF.

This clonotype was detected only a few times. The chain combines TRBV4-3 with TRBJ2-3; D unclear. Between the trimmed V and J ends, which lost 4 bases and 2 bases, there was a span of 13 bases. The germline V gene has CDR1 LGHNA and CDR2 YSLEER. The length of the CDR3 is 15 residues. The CDR3 protein is CASSPNWGFTDTQYF. The CDR3 DNA follows: TGCGCCAGCAGCCCCAACTGGGGTTTCACAGATACGCAGTATTTT.

The chain is built from TRBV12-3 or TRBV12-4 and TRBJ1-2, with TRBD1 matching 8 bases. The CDR3 covers 14 residues. The junction had 11 bases not matched to a gene; V was cut back by 5 bases and J by 9 bases. CDR3 protein: CASSPRTGTYSYTF. The CDR3 DNA reads as TGTGCCAGCAGTCCTCGGACAGGGACGTATAGCTACACCTTC.

This chain connects TRBV6-2 or TRBV6-3 to TRBJ1-6, with TRBD1 matching 7 bases. V was pared by 7 bases and J by 5 bases, with 11 bases of the junction left unmatched. Germline V lookup: CDR1 MNHEY, CDR2 SVGEGT. The CDR3 covers 16 residues. DNA for the CDR3: TGTGCCAGCACCGAGGGACAGACAAATCATAATTCACCCCTCCACTTT. It codes for CASTEGQTNHNSPLHF.

Remarks on this clonotype: Relative to the germline gene, one junction end is altered; a read error may explain this. V usage is TRBV14 and J usage is TRBJ2-1; D is perhaps TRBD1 (6 bases). Germline CDR1 SGHDN, CDR2 FVKESK. The CDR3 is made up of 14 amino acids. The CDR3 bases are TGTGTCAGCAGCCCAAGGGGGTCCTACAATGAGCAGTTCTTC. It specifies CVSSPRGSYNEQFF. Looking up the rest from reference TRBV14 and TRBJ2-1 gives the full variable domain: EAGVTQFPSHSVIEKGQTVTLRCDPISGHDNLYWYRRVMGKEIKFLLHFVKESKQDESGMPNNRFLAERTGGTYSTLKVQPAELEDSGVYFCVSSPRGSYNEQFFGPGTRLTVL.

This clonotype was detected a few times. This chain uses TRBV5-1 with TRBJ2-5, with no clear D. The germline V gene has CDR1 SGHRS and CDR2 YFSETQ. The V gene lost 0 bases and the J gene lost 2 bases, with 11 bases spanning the gap. The CDR3 runs 15 residues. This CDR3 reads CASSLGLRPQETQYF. The CDR3 region has the DNA TGCGCCAGCAGCTTGGGACTCCGACCTCAAGAGACCCAGTACTTC.

This clonotype turned up a few times. The V call is TRBV12-3 or TRBV12-4, the J call TRBJ2-3; D unclear. This CDR3 has 12 residues. V was pared by 3 bases and J by 15 bases, with 16 bases between. CDR3 in DNA: TGTGCCAGCAGTTTCGGAGCAGATGTGCAATATTTT. Translation gives CASSFGADVQYF.

The rearrangement uses TRBV28 and TRBJ2-1, with 13 bases that match TRBD2. Germline V gene sequence: CDR1 MDHEN, CDR2 SYDVKM. The trim removed 5 bases at V and 9 bases at J, leaving 7 bases unmatched. This CDR3 has 15 residues. The CDR3 sequence is CASSTLLAGGLEQFF. The CDR3 nucleotides read TGTGCCAGCAGTACCTTACTAGCGGGGGGGCTTGAGCAGTTCTTC.

In this sample, this clonotype turned up a few times. The chain employs TRBV29-1 and TRBJ1-1; D is possibly TRBD1 (5 bases). Trimming pared 5 bases from V and 3 bases from J, leaving 10 bases between. Germline V gives CDR1 SQVTM, CDR2 ANQGSEA. The CDR3 totals 12 residues. For the CDR3, the DNA is TGCAGCGTTCGTAGAGGGGACACTGAAGCTTTCTTT. Translating gives CSVRRGDTEAFF.

V usage is TRBV6-2 or TRBV6-3 and J usage is TRBJ1-1; TRBD1 matches at 8 bases. J lost 6 bases, V lost 2 bases, and 11 bases had no gene match. CDR1 MNHEY and CDR2 SVGEGT come from the germline V gene. This CDR3 is built from 16 residues. CDR3 coding DNA: TGTGCCAGCAGTTACCCCACCGACAGGGGAGGCCCTGAAGCTTTCTTT. Translating it yields CASSYPTDRGGPEAFF.

This clonotype has a single count. The rearrangement uses TRBV2 and TRBJ1-1; possible D gene TRBD1, 6 bases. CDR1 and CDR2 from the germline V gene are SNHLY and FYNNEI. The ends were cut back, 5 bases at V and 7 bases at J, with 11 bases in the middle. CDR3 length equals 12 residues. CDR3 sequence: CASSPGAFEAFF. CDR3 nucleotides: TGTGCCAGCAGTCCGGGGGCCTTTGAAGCTTTCTTT.

This chain joins TRBV7-9 and TRBJ2-4, with a possible D match to TRBD1 (6 bases). Matching the DNA end better, TRBJ2-7 makes the J call doubtful. The CDR3 sequence is 12 residues long. The V gene's germline CDR1 is SEHNR and CDR2 FQNEAQ (reference sequence). The CDR3 region has the DNA TGTGCCAGCAGCTCGACAGGACCCGAGCAGTACTTC. Amino acid sequence: CASSSTGPEQYF.

This clonotype has ten or more counts. This chain links TRBV12-3 or TRBV12-4 with TRBJ1-6, with D hard to call. V was trimmed by 5 bases and J by 7 bases, leaving 15 bases between them. This CDR3 is built from 15 residues. DNA of the CDR3: TGTGCCAGCAGTCCCCCAACAAAGGGAAATTCACCCCTCCACTTT. Protein product: CASSPPTKGNSPLHF.